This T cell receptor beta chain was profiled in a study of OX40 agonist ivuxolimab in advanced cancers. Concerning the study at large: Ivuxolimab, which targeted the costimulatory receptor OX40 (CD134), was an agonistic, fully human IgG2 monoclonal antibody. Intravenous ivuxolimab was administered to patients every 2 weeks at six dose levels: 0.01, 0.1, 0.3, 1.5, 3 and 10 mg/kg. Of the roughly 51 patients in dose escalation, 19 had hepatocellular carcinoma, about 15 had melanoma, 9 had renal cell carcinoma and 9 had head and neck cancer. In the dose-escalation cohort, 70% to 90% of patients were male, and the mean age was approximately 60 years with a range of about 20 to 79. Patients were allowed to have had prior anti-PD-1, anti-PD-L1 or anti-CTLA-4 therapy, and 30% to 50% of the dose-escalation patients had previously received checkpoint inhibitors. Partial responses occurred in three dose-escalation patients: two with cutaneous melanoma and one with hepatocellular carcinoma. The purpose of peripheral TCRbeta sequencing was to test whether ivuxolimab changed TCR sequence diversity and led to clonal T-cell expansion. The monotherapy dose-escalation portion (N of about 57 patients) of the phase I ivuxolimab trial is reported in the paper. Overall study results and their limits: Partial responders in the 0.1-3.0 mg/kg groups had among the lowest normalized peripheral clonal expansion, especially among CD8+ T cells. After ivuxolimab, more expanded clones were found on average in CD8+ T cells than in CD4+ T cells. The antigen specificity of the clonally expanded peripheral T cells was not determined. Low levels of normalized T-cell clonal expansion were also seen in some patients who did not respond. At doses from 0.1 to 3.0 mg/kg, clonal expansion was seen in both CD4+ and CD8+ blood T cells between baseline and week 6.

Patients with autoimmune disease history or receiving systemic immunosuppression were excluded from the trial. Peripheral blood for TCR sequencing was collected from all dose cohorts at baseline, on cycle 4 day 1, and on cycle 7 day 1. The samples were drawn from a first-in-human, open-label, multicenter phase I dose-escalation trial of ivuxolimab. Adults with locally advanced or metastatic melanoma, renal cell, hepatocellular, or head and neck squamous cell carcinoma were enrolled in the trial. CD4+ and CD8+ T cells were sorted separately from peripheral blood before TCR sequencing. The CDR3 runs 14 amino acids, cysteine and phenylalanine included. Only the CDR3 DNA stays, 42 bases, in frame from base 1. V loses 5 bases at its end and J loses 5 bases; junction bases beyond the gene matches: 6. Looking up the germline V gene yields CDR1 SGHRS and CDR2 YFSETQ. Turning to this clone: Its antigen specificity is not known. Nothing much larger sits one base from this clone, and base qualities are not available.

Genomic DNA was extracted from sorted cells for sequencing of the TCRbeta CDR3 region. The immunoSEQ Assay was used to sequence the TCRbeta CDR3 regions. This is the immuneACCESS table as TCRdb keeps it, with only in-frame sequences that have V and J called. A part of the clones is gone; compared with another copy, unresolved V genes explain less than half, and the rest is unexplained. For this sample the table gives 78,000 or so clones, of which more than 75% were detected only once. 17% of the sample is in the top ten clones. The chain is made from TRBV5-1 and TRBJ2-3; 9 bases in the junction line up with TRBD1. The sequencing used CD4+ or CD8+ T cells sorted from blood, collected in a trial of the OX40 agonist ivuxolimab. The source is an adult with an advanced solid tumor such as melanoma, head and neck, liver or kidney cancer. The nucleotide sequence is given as TGCGCCAGCAGGAGGACAGGGGCTAGAGATACGCAGTATTTT. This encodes CASRRTGARDTQYF.